This TCR beta chain was retrieved from a study of persistence of HIV-infected CD4 T cells. Study information: Donors had been on suppressive ART for a median of 8 years.

The libraries were made with immunoSEQ version 4 in survey mode. The table came from immunoSEQ multiplex PCR; TCRdb's copy has only in-frame clones and leaves some out. The sample has about 40,000 clones, roughly 84% seen once. Study-level points and caveats: CMV- and Gag-responding cells had lower TCRbeta richness than CD3/CD28-responding cells. Proviral oligoclonality tracked with TCR oligoclonality within the same sorted cells.

Overlapping HIV-1 Gag 15-mer peptides at 0.8 to 1 ug per peptide per mL were used. CD40L-negative CD69-negative CD45RO-high memory CD4+ T cells were sorted as populations depleted of antigen-responding cells. Donors had CD4+ T cell counts above 400 cells/uL and were CMV-seropositive. The CDR3 is made up of 13 amino acids. V lost 3 bases to trimming and J lost 4 bases, with 10 bases between them. Remarks on this clone: Its cognate antigen is unknown. Distinct nucleotide sequences in the sample also encode this CDR3.

This material consisted of cultured CD4+ T cells from PBMCs, taken from a patient who received antiretroviral therapy. V usage is TRBV12-3 or TRBV12-4 and J usage is TRBJ2-7, with D perhaps TRBD1 (6 bases). This clonotype was sampled from an adult with HIV. The donor label of this sample is uncertain. In DNA, the CDR3 is TGTGCCAGCAGTTTGGAACAGGGTTACGAGCAGTACTTC. This translates into CASSLEQGYEQYF.